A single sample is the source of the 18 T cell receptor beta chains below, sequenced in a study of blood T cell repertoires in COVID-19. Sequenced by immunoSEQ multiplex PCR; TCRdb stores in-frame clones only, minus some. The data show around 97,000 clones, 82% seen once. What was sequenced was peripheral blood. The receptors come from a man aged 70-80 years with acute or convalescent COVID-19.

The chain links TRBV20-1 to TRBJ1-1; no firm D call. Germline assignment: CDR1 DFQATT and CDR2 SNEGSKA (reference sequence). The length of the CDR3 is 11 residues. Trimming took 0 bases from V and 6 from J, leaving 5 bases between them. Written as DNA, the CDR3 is TGCAGTGCTAGAGATGCAGCTGAAGCTTTCTTT. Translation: CSARDAAEAFF.

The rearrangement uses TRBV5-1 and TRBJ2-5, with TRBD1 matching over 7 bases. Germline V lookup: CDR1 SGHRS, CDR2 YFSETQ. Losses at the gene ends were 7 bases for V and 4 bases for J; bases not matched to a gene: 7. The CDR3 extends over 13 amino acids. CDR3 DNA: TGCGCCAGCGGGACCGGGACAGTAGAGACCCAGTACTTC. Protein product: CASGTGTVETQYF.

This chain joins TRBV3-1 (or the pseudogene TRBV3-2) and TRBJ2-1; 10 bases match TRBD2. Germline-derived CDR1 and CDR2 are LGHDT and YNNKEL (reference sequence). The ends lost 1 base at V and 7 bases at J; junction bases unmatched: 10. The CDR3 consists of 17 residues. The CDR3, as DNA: TGTGCCAGCAGCCAAGTGGTAGCGGGAGGCTTTATGAATGAGCAGTTCTTC. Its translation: CASSQVVAGGFMNEQFF.

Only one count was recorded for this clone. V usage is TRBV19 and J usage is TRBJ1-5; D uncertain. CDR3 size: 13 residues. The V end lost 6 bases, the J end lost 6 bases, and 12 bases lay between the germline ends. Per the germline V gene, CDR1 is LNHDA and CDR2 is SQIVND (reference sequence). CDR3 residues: CASSFLSGQPQHF. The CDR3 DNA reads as TGTGCCAGTAGCTTTCTATCGGGTCAGCCCCAGCATTTT.

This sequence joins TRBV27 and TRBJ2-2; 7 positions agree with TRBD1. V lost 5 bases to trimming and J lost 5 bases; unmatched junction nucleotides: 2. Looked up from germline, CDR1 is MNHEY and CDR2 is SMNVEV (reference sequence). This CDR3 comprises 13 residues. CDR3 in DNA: TGTGCCAGCAGTCTACAGGGGACCGGGGAGCTGTTTTTT. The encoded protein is CASSLQGTGELFF.

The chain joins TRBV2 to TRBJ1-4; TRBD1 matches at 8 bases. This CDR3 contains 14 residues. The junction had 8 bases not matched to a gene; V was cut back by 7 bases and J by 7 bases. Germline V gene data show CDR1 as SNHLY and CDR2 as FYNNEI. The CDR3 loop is CASIEQGVGEKLFF. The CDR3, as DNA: TGTGCCAGCATCGAACAGGGGGTTGGTGAAAAACTGTTTTTT.

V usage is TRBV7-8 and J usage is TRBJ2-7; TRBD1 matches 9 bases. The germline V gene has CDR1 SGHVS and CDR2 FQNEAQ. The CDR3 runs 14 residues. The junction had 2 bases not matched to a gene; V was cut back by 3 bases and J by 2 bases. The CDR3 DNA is TGTGCCAGCAGCTTCGGGACAGGGCCCTACGAGCAGTACTTC. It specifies CASSFGTGPYEQYF.

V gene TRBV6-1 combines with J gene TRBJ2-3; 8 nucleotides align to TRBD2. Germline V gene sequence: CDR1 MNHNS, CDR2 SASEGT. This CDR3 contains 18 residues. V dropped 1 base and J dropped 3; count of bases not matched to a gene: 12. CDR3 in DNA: TGTGCCAGCAGTGAAGGGGGCGCGGGACTAGTTTCAACAGATACGCAGTATTTT. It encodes CASSEGGAGLVSTDTQYF.

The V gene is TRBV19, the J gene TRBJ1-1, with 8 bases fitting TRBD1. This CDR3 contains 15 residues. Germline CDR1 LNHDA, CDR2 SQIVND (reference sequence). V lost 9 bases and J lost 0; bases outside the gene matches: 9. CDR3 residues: CASSGQVLMNTEAFF. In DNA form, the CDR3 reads TGTGCCAGCTCGGGACAGGTTTTAATGAACACTGAAGCTTTCTTT.

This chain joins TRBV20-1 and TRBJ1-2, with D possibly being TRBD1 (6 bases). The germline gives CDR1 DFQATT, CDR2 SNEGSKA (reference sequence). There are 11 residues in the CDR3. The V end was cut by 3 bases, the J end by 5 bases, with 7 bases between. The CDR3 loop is CSASGQYGYTF. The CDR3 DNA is TGCAGTGCTAGCGGACAGTATGGCTACACCTTC.

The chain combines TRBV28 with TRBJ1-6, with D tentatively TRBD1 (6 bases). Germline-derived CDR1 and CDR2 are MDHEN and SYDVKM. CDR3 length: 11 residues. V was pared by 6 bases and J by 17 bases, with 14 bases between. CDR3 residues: CASSEGGAFHF. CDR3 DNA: TGTGCCAGCAGCGAAGGGGGGGCTTTCCACTTT.

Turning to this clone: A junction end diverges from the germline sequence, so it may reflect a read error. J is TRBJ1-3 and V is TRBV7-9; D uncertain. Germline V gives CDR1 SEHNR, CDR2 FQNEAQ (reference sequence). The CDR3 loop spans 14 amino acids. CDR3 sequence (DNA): TGTGCCAGCAGCCTAGCAGTTGGCGGAAACACCATATATTTT. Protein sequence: CASSLAVGGNTIYF.

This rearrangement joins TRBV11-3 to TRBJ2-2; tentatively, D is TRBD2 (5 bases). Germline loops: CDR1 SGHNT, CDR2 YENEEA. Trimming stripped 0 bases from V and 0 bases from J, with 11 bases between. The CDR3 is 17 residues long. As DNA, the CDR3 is TGTGCCAGCAGCTTAGATGAGAGGGCCACGAACACCGGGGAGCTGTTTTTT. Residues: CASSLDERATNTGELFF.

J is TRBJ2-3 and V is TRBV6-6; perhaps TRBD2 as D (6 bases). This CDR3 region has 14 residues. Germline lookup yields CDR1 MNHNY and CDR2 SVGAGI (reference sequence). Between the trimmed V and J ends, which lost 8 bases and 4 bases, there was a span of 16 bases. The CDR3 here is CASWRDSLPDTQYF. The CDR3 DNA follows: TGTGCCAGCTGGCGGGATAGTCTCCCAGATACGCAGTATTTT.

CDR3 residues: CASRVGQGWTGELFF. In DNA form, the CDR3 reads TGTGCCAGCAGGGTTGGACAGGGTTGGACCGGGGAGCTGTTTTTT. This chain joins TRBV9 and TRBJ2-2; 8 bases agree with TRBD1. The trim removed 5 bases at V and 5 bases at J, leaving 8 bases unmatched. CDR3 length: 15 residues. Germline CDR1 reads SGDLS; CDR2 reads YYNGEE.

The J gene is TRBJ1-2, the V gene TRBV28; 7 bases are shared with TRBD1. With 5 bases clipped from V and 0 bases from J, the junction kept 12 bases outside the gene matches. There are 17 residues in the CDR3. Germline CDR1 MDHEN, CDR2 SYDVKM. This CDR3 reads CASSPQLSGTANYGYTF. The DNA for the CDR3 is TGTGCCAGCAGTCCCCAACTTTCCGGGACAGCTAACTATGGCTACACCTTC.

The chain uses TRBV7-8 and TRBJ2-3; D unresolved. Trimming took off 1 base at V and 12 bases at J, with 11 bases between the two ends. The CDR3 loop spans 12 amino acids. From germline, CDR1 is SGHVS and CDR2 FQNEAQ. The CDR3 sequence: CASSLDVRSQYF. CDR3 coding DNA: TGTGCCAGCAGCTTAGATGTCCGGAGTCAGTATTTT.

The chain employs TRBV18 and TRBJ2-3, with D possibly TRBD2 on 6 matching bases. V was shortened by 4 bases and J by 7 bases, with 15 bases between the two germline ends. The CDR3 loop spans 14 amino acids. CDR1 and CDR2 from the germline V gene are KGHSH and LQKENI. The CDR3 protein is CASSRDFRINTQYF. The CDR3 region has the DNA TGTGCCAGCTCACGGGACTTTCGAATAAATACGCAGTATTTT.